Listed below are T cell receptor beta chains from one sample, sequenced in a study of patients and donors after allogeneic stem cell transplantation. From the RT-PCR reads, TCRdb called clonotypes with MiXCR, one entry per CDR3 protein. The repertoire has some 960,000 distinct CDR3 sequences, about a sixth of them found once; the top ten carry 5% to 7.5%. The sequenced material came from blood, either unsorted or a sorted T cell fraction (not recorded which). The receptors were sampled from a human donor who was either an allogeneic HSCT recipient or a stem cell or donor lymphocyte infusion donor (not recorded which). It is not recorded whose cells these are; they may come from a transplant donor. The conserved cysteine and the conserved F or W are not part of the CDR3 here. The order of the fields is V gene, clone size, CDR3 length, J gene, CDR3 protein. Expanded clones are given a class, and other clones once, few, many or no size at all.

v_call: TRBV18
clone_size: -
cdr3_length: 14
j_call: TRBJ1-5
cdr3_aa: ASSPEQGKGNQPQH

v_call: TRBV9
clone_size: few
cdr3_length: 10
j_call: TRBJ1-1
cdr3_aa: ASSEVGSPAF

v_call: TRBV20-1
clone_size: -
cdr3_length: 11
j_call: TRBJ1-2
cdr3_aa: SARVPGSSGYT

v_call: TRBV20-1
clone_size: few
cdr3_length: 12
j_call: TRBJ2-5
cdr3_aa: SASLASGPKTQY

v_call: TRBV18
clone_size: few
cdr3_length: 14
j_call: TRBJ1-5
cdr3_aa: ASSTLGGGEGQPQH

v_call: TRBV20-1
clone_size: few
cdr3_length: 9
j_call: TRBJ2-1
cdr3_aa: SASYVNEQF

v_call: TRBV9
clone_size: -
cdr3_length: 12
j_call: TRBJ1-1
cdr3_aa: ASSVGSPNTEAF

v_call: TRBV7-8
clone_size: -
cdr3_length: 12
j_call: TRBJ1-2
cdr3_aa: ASSWSYDDYGYT

v_call: TRBV6-5
clone_size: -
cdr3_length: 12
j_call: TRBJ2-5
cdr3_aa: ASSSKSRWGAQY

v_call: TRBV6-1
clone_size: -
cdr3_length: 9
j_call: TRBJ2-5
cdr3_aa: ASSERGAQY

v_call: TRBV27
clone_size: -
cdr3_length: 10
j_call: TRBJ2-1
cdr3_aa: ASSLGGVEQF

v_call: TRBV20-1
clone_size: -
cdr3_length: 12
j_call: TRBJ1-5
cdr3_aa: SAPQGKYNQPQH

v_call: TRBV12-3/TRBV12-4
clone_size: -
cdr3_length: 12
j_call: TRBJ1-1
cdr3_aa: ASSTSIGRGEAF

v_call: TRBV20-1
clone_size: few
cdr3_length: 13
j_call: TRBJ1-4
cdr3_aa: SALARIIGNEKLF

v_call: TRBV4-2
clone_size: -
cdr3_length: 12
j_call: TRBJ1-1
cdr3_aa: ASSHRGSQTRAF

v_call: TRBV5-6
clone_size: -
cdr3_length: 13
j_call: TRBJ2-1
cdr3_aa: ASSLELAGGREQF

v_call: TRBV12-3/TRBV12-4
clone_size: few
cdr3_length: 9
j_call: TRBJ2-3
cdr3_aa: ASIRMRTQY

v_call: TRBV5-1
clone_size: -
cdr3_length: 14
j_call: TRBJ2-2
cdr3_aa: ASSLGPTMNTGELF

v_call: TRBV20-1
clone_size: -
cdr3_length: 14
j_call: TRBJ1-6
cdr3_aa: SARGRGGSYNSPLH

v_call: TRBV29-1
clone_size: -
cdr3_length: 14
j_call: TRBJ2-5
cdr3_aa: SVEGRLAGGRETQY

v_call: TRBV20-1
clone_size: -
cdr3_length: 12
j_call: TRBJ2-1
cdr3_aa: SARDGTPLDEQF

v_call: TRBV21-1
clone_size: -
cdr3_length: 9
j_call: TRBJ2-7
cdr3_aa: ASLLPYEQY

v_call: TRBV11-2
clone_size: -
cdr3_length: 14
j_call: TRBJ1-1
cdr3_aa: ASSWTGTEPNTEAF